Given below is one T cell receptor beta chain in context. A single count supports this clone. Its antigen target is currently unknown. No base quality values were provided; no much bigger clone lies one nucleotide off. This specimen comes from a study of cytomegalovirus exposure and HLA in healthy donors (TCRdb year 2017). Background for the entire study: In an earlier analysis of roughly 590 of the donors, about 260 Gb of sequence data and some 100 million unique TCR beta sequences from about 190 million T cells were reported. To predict cytomegalovirus infection status, the study brought together high-throughput TCR immunosequencing, statistical association of individual TCRs with disease status, and machine learning. The number of donors typed differed by locus, with roughly 629-640 for A, B, C, DRB1 and DQB1, roughly 550 for DQA1, over 600 for DPA1, and 400 to 490 for DPB1. Along with the roughly 610-subject first cohort, a separate validation cohort of over a hundred different subjects was used. In the later analysis, no new phenotypic data were used to find candidate immune exposures; instead, reliance was placed on TCR beta sequences and their occurrence across donors. The study was designed to test whether signatures of past pathogen exposure could be identified by cataloging public T cell receptors. Both class I and class II loci were covered by HLA typing, at four-digit resolution. A later analysis re-examined previously published TCR beta repertoires from just over 650 donors and added high-resolution HLA genotyping to investigate patterns of TCR occurrence. Donor age, sex, ethnicity and CMV serostatus were compiled alongside the repertoire data. About five DR-DQ haplotypes were treated as single units for association and clustering because of strong linkage in the cohort. Among around 400 genotyped donors of the cohort, an average of about 240,000 unique TCR beta nucleotide sequences were sequenced per donor, roughly a sixth of them non-productive. Every repertoire in the discovery cohort had been generated on one and the same sequencing platform. Genome-wide SNP genotypes for about 60% of the roughly 670 donors were used in a later genetic analysis, which treated that subset as a discovery cohort. To decide whether each TCR beta V gene segment behaved as functional or pseudogenic, an earlier analysis of fewer than 750 of the donors relied on high-throughput TCR beta sequencing. The study profiled the T cell repertoires of hundreds of subjects by immunosequencing and related them to cytomegalovirus serostatus. Roughly 300 gigabases of sequencing data and tens of millions of unique TCR sequences were included in an early release covering under 650 HLA-typed donors. Of the approximately 400 genotyped donors, about 80% fell in the genetic ancestry cluster associated with self-reported Caucasian donors.

The V end gives up 3 bases and the J end 5 bases, leaving 6 bases in the junction not matched to a gene. CDR1 and CDR2, per the germline V gene, are SGHRS and YFSETQ. The CDR3 runs 15 amino acids, cysteine and phenylalanine included. The retained sequence is limited to the CDR3, 45 bases, with the frame set at the first base. What the research found in general, with its limitations: In a later analysis, TCR association rates were found to vary across HLA loci, with the most associated TCRs seen for DRB1 alleles and the fewest for HLA-C alleles. Specific HLA alleles were associated with some 15,000 TCR beta sequences at a false discovery rate of 0.05 in a later analysis. In the study, approximately 160 TCR beta chains were listed as associated with cytomegalovirus. The cohort was sequenced for TCR beta chains only, and without alpha or paired-chain data the features that could be detected were limited. For the cohort, immune exposure information was limited to CMV serostatus. A further reported finding was that TCR beta sequences accurately predicted the HLA-A and HLA-B alleles for most subjects in the first cohort. Several of the top co-occurrence clusters appeared to be linked to parvovirus B19, influenza, CMV and Epstein-Barr virus, according to a later analysis. V-gene and J-gene trimming of TCR beta chains was associated with a missense DCLRE1C variant in a later genetic analysis, and the association was replicated in an independent cohort. Because the 87-base-pair reads could not distinguish some IMGT-functional V segments, including TRBV6-2 and TRBV6-3, those segments were excluded. Compared with equally common non-associated chains, HLA-associated TCR beta chains in a later analysis were more clonally expanded and had lower generation probabilities. Assigning TCR associations to individual alleles was difficult when HLA alleles, especially DR and DQ, strongly co-occurred. Broadly in line with IMGT annotations, most TCR beta V segments showed up in productive rearrangements about 90% or about 30% of the time in an earlier analysis of 450 to 750 of the donors. The authors suggested that the approach could potentially be generalized to other disease states and immunological phenotypes. Because counts were too low, approximately 18 rarely observed V segments, including chromosome 9 orphons, were excluded from the earlier analysis of under 650 of the donors. Most TCR sequences were observed very rarely across donors, whereas some public TCRs were present in many individuals. The sequencing pipeline was judged likely to have produced a cluster of highly shared sequence variants as a technical artifact. Sequencing depth was assumed to be roughly uniform across donors in the presence/absence analyses, though that assumption may not hold. In a later genetic analysis, fewer N-insertions in productive TCRs were reported among donors in an Asian-associated ancestry cluster than the roughly 710-donor mean. Because some donors lacked HLA typing at each locus, the association tests relied only on the typed subset. The classifier was reported to diagnose cytomegalovirus status with high specificity and sensitivity in both the original cohort and the validation cohort. According to a later analysis, most CMV-associated TCR beta chains appeared to be HLA-restricted, and the HLA associations seemed to be driven largely by CMV exposure. In vitro tests confirmed that a few of the cytomegalovirus-associated TCR beta chains recognize cytomegalovirus antigens. Linkage disequilibrium might explain the correlated functional status among segregating V segments, but an unknown experimental factor could not be excluded.

In total, just over 650 healthy bone marrow donors made up the cohort. Cohort members were all nominally healthy when sampled, although unrecorded immune exposures were likely present. The donor tested CMV seronegative and was one of the 352 seronegative cohort members. A peripheral blood sample was provided by each donor, and peripheral blood mononuclear cells were used for TCR beta sequencing. Genomic DNA was extracted from the blood cell samples with the Qiagen DNeasy Blood Extraction Kit. Receptors were amplified or captured by the immunoSEQ multiplex PCR assay. The multiplex PCR relied on a mix of 60 forward primers for TCR Vbeta segments and 13 reverse primers for TCR Jbeta segments. The CDR3 region of rearranged TCR beta genes was amplified from genomic DNA by a multiplex PCR assay. The Illumina HiSeq System was used to sequence the amplified TCR beta libraries as 87-base-pair reads. On the authors' methods: In a later analysis, some 80 million unique TCR beta chains were counted across the roughly 610 repertoires, and roughly 11 million of these chains were shared by at least two donors. Raw reads were error-corrected and collapsed into unique sequences by a nearest-neighbor algorithm in which closely related sequences were merged to remove PCR and sequencing errors. CDR3 sequences were aligned to IMGT reference sequences to assign V, D and J gene segments. For a sequence to be retained, a match of at least six nucleotides to both a V gene segment and a J gene segment was required. Rearrangements were classified as productive when the CDR3 lacked stop codons and remained in frame with V and J, and all other rearrangements were classified as non-productive. CDR3 was defined by IMGT convention, running from the second conserved V-encoded cysteine to the conserved J-encoded phenylalanine. Sequences without an unambiguous match to a single V gene segment were excluded from the earlier analysis of 587 of the donors. An earlier analysis of about 600 of the donors called V segments functional above 56.7% productive rearrangements and segregating when the between-donor standard deviation exceeded 5%. A statistical classification framework was built for diagnosing cytomegalovirus status from the catalog of TCR beta chain sequences. A later analysis assigned V and J genes by comparing TCR nucleotide sequences with IMGT/GENE-DB human TR gene sequences. Using the TCRdist pipeline, a later analysis assigned CDR3 sequences along with most-parsimonious VDJ recombination scenarios. In a later analysis, each TCR beta chain was defined by its CDR3 amino acid sequence together with its V-gene family, and reads lacking a unique V-gene family were excluded. As a way to deal with suspected cross-contamination and a sequencing artifact, a later analysis dropped 450 to 600 nucleotide sequences that were highly shared and had low generation probability. In a later analysis, a clonal expansion index for each public chain was calculated from normalized within-repertoire ranks of inferred template counts. In a later analysis, generation probabilities were computed using a VDJ recombination model fitted to out-of-frame rearrangements, and the results were checked against IGoR. In a later analysis, TCR-TCR, TCR-HLA and TCR-CMV co-occurrence was scored with hypergeometric tests, and a repertoire-size bias correction was applied to TCR pairs. In a later analysis, false discovery rates were estimated by permuting HLA or CMV assignments 20 times. In a later analysis, co-occurring TCRs were grouped using DBSCAN, and TCRdist sequence similarity was added for clustering within HLA-allele-positive subsets. Repertoires with fewer than 30,000 or more than 120,000 public chains were left out of co-occurrence clustering, as were about 5 repertoires with anomalous nucleotide sharing. The table comes from immuneACCESS by way of TCRdb, which keeps in-frame sequences with V and J called. Part of the clones is missing from these tables; in studies checked, under half for an unresolved V gene and the rest for unknown reasons. V and J calls and clone size are given by that table; D and trimming were obtained from the DNA. The table for this sample lists approximately 270,000 clones; about four fifths of them were counted only once. The top ten hold about 0.28% of the sample.

In this chain, TRBV5-1 is recombined with TRBJ2-3, with 10 bases in between that match TRBD1. The sequencing sample was made of PBMCs. The receptor comes from a girl aged 2-10 years in good health and CMV-seronegative. The nucleotides are TGCGCCAGCAGCTGGGGGACAGGGGACAAAGATACGCAGTATTTT. Its translation is CASSWGTGDKDTQYF.